The clone carrying this T cell receptor (beta chain) came up a few times. The data belong to a study of blood T cells in healthy people across ages. V shed 5 bases and J 2 bases; nucleotides not matched to a gene: 9. CDR3 length equals 16 residues. The germline V gene has CDR1 SGHTA and CDR2 FQGNSA. A second about 7 to 12 cycle PCR used barcoded and J-beta primers. TCRdb ran MiXCR on the 5' RACE reads and lists one entry per CDR3 protein. This table has nearly 800,000 distinct CDR3 sequences, around 25% appearing once. Separately, the same data were catalogued under a study of T cells of mothers and their children. That work adds: Similar thymic selection effects on TCR recombination output appear in pairs, both related and unrelated. Related mother and child pairs showed slightly greater overlap (not significant) than unrelated pairs did.

The material sequenced was blood. The source of this sequence is a boy between 10 and 17 years old in good health. V and J are TRBV7-2 and TRBJ2-7; 10 bases fit TRBD1. The CDR3, as DNA: TGTGCCAGCAGCCTACAGGGACAGGGGATTCCCTACGAGCAGTACTTC. Translated: CASSLQGQGIPYEQYF. The entire variable domain, with the rest obtained from reference TRBV7-2 and TRBJ2-7, is as follows: GAGVSQSPSNKVTEKGKDVELRCDPISGHTALYWYRQSLGQGLEFLIYFQGNSAPDKSGLPSDRFSAERTGGSVSTLTIQRTQQEDSAVYLCASSLQGQGIPYEQYFGPGTRLTVT.